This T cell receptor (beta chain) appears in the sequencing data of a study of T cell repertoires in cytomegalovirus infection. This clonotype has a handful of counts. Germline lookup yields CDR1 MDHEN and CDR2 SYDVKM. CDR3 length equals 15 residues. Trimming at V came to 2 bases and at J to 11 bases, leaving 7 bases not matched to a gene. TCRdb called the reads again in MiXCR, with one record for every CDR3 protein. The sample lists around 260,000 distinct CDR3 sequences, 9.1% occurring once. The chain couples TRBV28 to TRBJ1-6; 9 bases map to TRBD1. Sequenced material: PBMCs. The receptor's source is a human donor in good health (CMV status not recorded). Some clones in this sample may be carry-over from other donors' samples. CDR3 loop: CASSLGQGTTAPLHF. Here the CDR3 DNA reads TGTGCCAGCAGTTTAGGACAGGGGACTACGGCACCCCTCCACTTT.